One sample yielded the 25 T cell receptor beta chains listed below, sequenced in a study of cytomegalovirus exposure and HLA in healthy donors. 60 Vbeta and 13 Jbeta primers were used in PCR. Only in-frame clones appear in the TCRdb table, and some are missing; sequencing was by immunoSEQ multiplex PCR. This table holds roughly 130,000 clones, more than 60% found once. Sequenced material: PBMCs. The receptors come from a middle-aged woman in good health and CMV-seropositive.

This clone was detected once. A read error may account for a junction end that differs from germline. The CDR3 here is CASSLGGTSETQYF. CDR3 coding DNA: TGTGCTAGCAGCTTAGGGGGGACTAGCGAGACCCAGTACTTC. This chain joins TRBV7-7 and TRBJ2-5, with 9 positions matching TRBD2. The CDR3 contains 14 residues. Germline V gives CDR1 SSHAT, CDR2 FNYEAQ (reference sequence).

This chain joins TRBV7-2 and TRBJ1-5; 7 bases match TRBD1. CDR1 is SGHTA and CDR2 is FQGNSA in the germline V gene. V was pared by 5 bases and J by 1 base, with 2 bases of the junction left unmatched. The CDR3 totals 14 residues. The CDR3 sequence is CASSRGQSNQPQHF. Written as DNA, the CDR3 is TGTGCCAGCAGCCGGGGACAGAGCAATCAGCCCCAGCATTTT.

The genes are TRBV6-5 and TRBJ1-5; D is possibly TRBD1 (6 bases). CDR1 is MNHEY, CDR2 SVGAGI, per germline. This CDR3 contains 15 residues. Trimming took 5 bases from V and 4 from J, leaving 15 bases between them. The CDR3 here is CASSHGGQSNQPQHF. The CDR3 bases are TGTGCCAGCAGTCACGGCGGACAGTCAAATCAGCCCCAGCATTTT.

This chain joins TRBV2 and TRBJ2-1, with no clear D. There are 13 residues in the CDR3. Trimming pared 1 base from V and 3 bases from J, leaving 4 bases between. CDR1 SNHLY and CDR2 FYNNEI come from the germline V gene. The chain's CDR3 is CASSEDNYNEQFF. The CDR3 nucleotides are TGTGCCAGCAGTGAAGACAACTACAATGAGCAGTTCTTC.

The V and J genes are TRBV13 and TRBJ1-3; D possibly corresponds to TRBD1 (5 bases). The germline V gene encodes CDR1 PRHDT and CDR2 FYEKMQ (reference sequence). With 5 bases removed from V and 0 bases from J, the gap between germline ends came to 11 bases. The CDR3 runs to 15 residues. In DNA, the CDR3 is TGTGCCAGCAGCCTTGACAGTTCCTCTGGAAACACCATATATTTT. Amino acid sequence: CASSLDSSSGNTIYF.

This chain joins TRBV7-9 and TRBJ2-1; 12 positions agree with TRBD2. The CDR3 totals 14 residues. Germline CDR1 SEHNR, CDR2 FQNEAQ (reference sequence). After removal of 10 bases from V and 6 bases from J, the junction contained 7 bases not matched to a gene. The CDR3 loop reads CATATSGGFNEQFF. The DNA for the CDR3 is TGTGCCACCGCGACTAGCGGGGGATTCAATGAGCAGTTCTTC. Based on the CDR3 plus reference TRBV7-9 and TRBJ2-1, the full variable domain is DTGVSQNPRHKITKRGQNVTFRCDPISEHNRLYWYRQTLGQGPEFLTYFQNEAQLEKSRLLSDRFSAERPKGSFSTLEIQRTEQGDSAMYLCATATSGGFNEQFFGPGTRLTVL.

The chain joins TRBV25-1 to TRBJ2-5, with TRBD1 identical over 9 bases. The CDR3 spans 14 residues. Per the germline V gene, CDR1 is MGHDK and CDR2 is SYGVNS. V shed 4 bases and J 7 bases; nucleotides not matched to a gene: 7. CDR3 sequence (DNA): TGTGCCAGCAGTGCAAGGGACAGGGTAGGGACCCAGTACTTC. Translating it yields CASSARDRVGTQYF.

This sequence joins TRBV28 and TRBJ2-7, with a weak D call TRBD1 (6 bases). The length of the CDR3 is 14 residues. CDR1 and CDR2 from the germline V gene are MDHEN and SYDVKM. Trimming left V 5 bases short and J 0 bases short, with 11 bases between. CDR3 in amino acids: CASSLPDSSYEQYF. The CDR3 DNA sequence: TGTGCCAGCAGTCTCCCGGACAGCTCCTACGAGCAGTACTTC.

This chain links TRBV18 with TRBJ1-5; 7 nucleotides align to TRBD1. Germline V lookup: CDR1 KGHSH, CDR2 LQKENI. V lost 2 bases and J lost 0; bases outside the gene matches: 7. The CDR3 contains 17 residues. The CDR3 loop reads CASSPSEGARSNQPQHF. DNA for the CDR3: TGTGCCAGCTCACCAAGTGAGGGGGCGCGTAGCAATCAGCCCCAGCATTTT.

This clone was counted between two and nine times. Other nucleotide sequences in the sample specify the same CDR3. V gene TRBV5-1 combines with J gene TRBJ1-3; D remains unclear. This CDR3 has 15 amino acids. Trimming removed 0 bases at V and 0 bases at J, with 7 bases between. Germline CDR1 reads SGHRS; CDR2 reads YFSETQ. CDR3 in DNA: TGCGCCAGCAGCTTGGGTGGGAGCTCTGGAAACACCATATATTTT. It specifies CASSLGGSSGNTIYF. Looking up the rest from reference TRBV5-1 and TRBJ1-3 gives the full variable domain: KAGVTQTPRYLIKTRGQQVTLSCSPISGHRSVSWYQQTPGQGLQFLFEYFSETQRNKGNFPGRFSGRQFSNSRSEMNVSTLELGDSALYLCASSLGGSSGNTIYFGEGSWLTVV.

The chain links TRBV7-8 to TRBJ2-5, with 9 bases matching TRBD2. The end of the DNA is better explained by TRBJ2-7, so the J call may be wrong. The CDR3 spans 16 residues. CDR1 and CDR2 from the germline V gene are SGHVS and FQNEAQ. DNA of the CDR3: TGTGCCAGCAGAAGGGGGAGGGCGGGAGGGCGGGACGAGCAGTACTTC. Its protein product is CASRRGRAGGRDEQYF.

The chain couples TRBV4-3 to TRBJ2-3; D gene unclear. The ends were cut back, 0 bases at V and 5 bases at J, with 15 bases in the middle. CDR1 is LGHNA and CDR2 is YSLEER in the germline V gene. The CDR3 has 16 amino acids. Written as DNA, the CDR3 is TGCGCCAGCAGCCAAGATGGTAATAGATACGTAGATACGCAGTATTTT. Its translation is CASSQDGNRYVDTQYF.

For this clone: Other DNA sequences in this sample translate to the same CDR3. The rearrangement uses TRBV9 and TRBJ2-3; the D is unclear. V lost 2 bases and J lost 1, with 5 bases in between. The CDR3 spans 13 residues. Germline CDR1 and CDR2: SGDLS and YYNGEE. CDR3: CASSVTGTDTQYF. The CDR3 nucleotides read TGTGCCAGCAGCGTTACAGGCACAGATACGCAGTATTTT.

The chain has TRBV19 and TRBJ1-1, with a possible D match to TRBD1 (6 bases). CDR3 size: 15 residues. From germline, CDR1 is LNHDA and CDR2 SQIVND (reference sequence). V lost 5 bases to trimming and J lost 3 bases, with 16 bases between them. As DNA, the CDR3 is TGTGCCAGTAGTCCCCATCAGGGGCGGGACACTGAAGCTTTCTTT. Residues: CASSPHQGRDTEAFF.

The rearrangement links TRBV5-4 to TRBJ1-1; 7 bases are a match to TRBD1. With V trimmed by 4 bases and J by 11 bases, 20 bases remained unmatched. Germline lookup yields CDR1 SGHNT and CDR2 YYREEE (reference sequence). This CDR3 is built from 16 residues. The CDR3 DNA follows: TGTGCCAGCAGCCAGTTGGACAGGCTAACCCCTTTTGGGGCTTTCTTT. Translating it yields CASSQLDRLTPFGAFF.

V is TRBV30 and J is TRBJ1-6; possibly TRBD1 for D (6 bases). The CDR3 contains 14 residues. V dropped 3 bases and J dropped 6 bases, with 12 bases sitting between them. The V gene's germline CDR1 is GTSNPN and CDR2 SVGIG (reference sequence). The CDR3 reads CAWREQGFNSPLHF. CDR3 nucleotide sequence: TGTGCCTGGAGAGAACAGGGTTTTAATTCACCCCTCCACTTT.

CDR3 DNA: TGTGCCAGTAGTAGACCATCGGACAGTCGGAACATTCAGTACTTC. The encoded protein is CASSRPSDSRNIQYF. V usage is TRBV19 and J usage is TRBJ2-4, with a possible D match to TRBD1 (6 bases). The germline V and J ends were trimmed by 4 bases and 7 bases, with 17 bases remaining between them. The CDR3 runs to 15 residues. CDR1 and CDR2 (germline): LNHDA, SQIVND (reference sequence).

This CDR3 reads CASSLGGGSPTGELFF. CDR3 nucleotide sequence: TGCGCCAGCAGCTTGGGGGGAGGATCGCCCACCGGGGAGCTGTTTTTT. This chain connects TRBV5-1 to TRBJ2-2; D might be TRBD2 (6 bases). V was pared by 0 bases and J by 4 bases, with 13 bases between. The CDR3 runs 16 residues. CDR1 and CDR2 (germline): SGHRS, YFSETQ.

The J gene is TRBJ2-2, the V gene TRBV5-1, with 7 bases identical to TRBD2. CDR1 SGHRS and CDR2 YFSETQ come from the germline V gene. V gave up 0 bases and J gave up 4 bases; unmatched junction bases: 6. The CDR3 is 16 amino acids. The CDR3 region has the DNA TGCGCCAGCAGCTTGGATGACGGGGGGTCCACCGGGGAGCTGTTTTTT. This codes for CASSLDDGGSTGELFF.

Written as DNA, the CDR3 is TGTGCCAGCAGCTTTCCAGGACAGGGGGCCAATGGCTACACCTTC. This sequence encodes CASSFPGQGANGYTF. The chain combines TRBV7-8 with TRBJ1-2; 11 bases match TRBD1. CDR3 size: 15 residues. After removal of 3 bases from V and 6 bases from J, the junction contained 6 bases not matched to a gene. From germline, CDR1 is SGHVS and CDR2 FQNEAQ.

The chain employs TRBV2 and TRBJ2-7; tentative D call: TRBD1 (6 bases). V shed 6 bases and J shed 2 bases, with 14 bases lying between them. The CDR3 is made up of 14 amino acids. Germline loops: CDR1 SNHLY, CDR2 FYNNEI. DNA of the CDR3: TGTGCCAGCAGGAACAGGGTTTCACCCTACGAGCAGTACTTC. The encoded protein is CASRNRVSPYEQYF.

Notes on this clone: This sample includes further DNA sequences coding for the same CDR3. V usage is TRBV5-1 and J usage is TRBJ1-1, with 8 bases lining up with TRBD1. The J segment lost 3 bases and the V segment lost 8 bases, leaving 9 bases of the junction unmatched. CDR3 length: 14 amino acids. Germline CDR1 and CDR2: SGHRS and YFSETQ. The CDR3 is CASSPAGGYTEAFF. DNA of the CDR3: TGCGCCAGTAGCCCGGCAGGGGGCTACACTGAAGCTTTCTTT. Drawing the rest from reference TRBV5-1 and TRBJ1-1, the complete variable domain is KAGVTQTPRYLIKTRGQQVTLSCSPISGHRSVSWYQQTPGQGLQFLFEYFSETQRNKGNFPGRFSGRQFSNSRSEMNVSTLELGDSALYLCASSPAGGYTEAFFGQGTRLTVV.

The chain links TRBV29-1 to TRBJ1-5, with 9 positions matching TRBD1. The CDR3 extends over 15 amino acids. V shed 6 bases, J shed 4 bases, and the junction held 10 bases outside the gene matches. CDR1 and CDR2 from the germline V gene are SQVTM and ANQGSEA. CDR3 residues: CSVTGTGKGNQPQHF. CDR3 bases: TGCAGCGTGACTGGGACAGGGAAAGGGAATCAGCCCCAGCATTTT.

V and J are TRBV28 and TRBJ2-3; 16 bases are a match to TRBD2. J gave up 10 bases and V 5 bases, and 6 bases lay outside the gene matches. Germline CDR1 is MDHEN and CDR2 is SYDVKM. The CDR3 has 15 amino acids. CDR3: CASSGTSGGAEAQYF. CDR3 sequence (DNA): TGTGCCAGCAGTGGGACTAGCGGGGGGGCTGAAGCGCAGTATTTT.

The genes are TRBV30 and TRBJ1-5; possibly TRBD1 for D (6 bases). In germline, CDR1 is GTSNPN, CDR2 SVGIG (reference sequence). The CDR3 covers 13 residues. V was clipped by 5 bases and J by 7 bases, with 15 bases between them. The CDR3 region has the DNA TGTGCCTGGGCGGGGGGGGCAGACCAGCCCCAGCATTTT. It encodes CAWAGGADQPQHF.